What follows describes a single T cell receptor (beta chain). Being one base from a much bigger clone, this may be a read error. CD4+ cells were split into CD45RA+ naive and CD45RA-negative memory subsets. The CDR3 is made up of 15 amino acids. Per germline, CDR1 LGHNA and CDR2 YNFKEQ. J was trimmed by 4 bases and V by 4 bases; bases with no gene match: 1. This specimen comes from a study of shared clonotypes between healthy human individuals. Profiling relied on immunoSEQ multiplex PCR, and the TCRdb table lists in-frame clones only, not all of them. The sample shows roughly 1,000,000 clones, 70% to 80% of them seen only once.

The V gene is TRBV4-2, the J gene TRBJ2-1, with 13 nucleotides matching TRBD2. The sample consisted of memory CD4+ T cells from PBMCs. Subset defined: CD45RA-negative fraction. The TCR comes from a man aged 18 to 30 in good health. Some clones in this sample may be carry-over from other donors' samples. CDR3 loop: CASSRLAGGYNEQFF. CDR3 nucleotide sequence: TGTGCCAGCAGCCGACTAGCGGGAGGTTACAATGAGCAGTTCTTC.